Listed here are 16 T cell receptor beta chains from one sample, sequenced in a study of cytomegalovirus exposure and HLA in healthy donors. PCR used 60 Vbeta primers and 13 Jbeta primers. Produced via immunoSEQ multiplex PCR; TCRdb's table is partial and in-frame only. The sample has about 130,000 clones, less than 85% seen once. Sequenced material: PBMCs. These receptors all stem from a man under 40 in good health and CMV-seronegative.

CDR3: CASSLVDGGTEAFF. CDR3 nucleotide sequence: TGTGCCAGCAGCTTAGTCGACGGGGGCACTGAAGCTTTCTTT. The V call is TRBV7-9, the J call TRBJ1-1; weak D call: TRBD1 (5 bases). CDR1 and CDR2 (germline): SEHNR, FQNEAQ (reference sequence). This CDR3 has 14 residues. V was shortened by 1 base and J by 4 bases, with 10 bases between the two germline ends.

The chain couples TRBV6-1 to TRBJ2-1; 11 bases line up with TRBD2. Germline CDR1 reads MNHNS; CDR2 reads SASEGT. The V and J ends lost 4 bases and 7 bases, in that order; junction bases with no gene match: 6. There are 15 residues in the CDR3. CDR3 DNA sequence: TGTGCCAGCAGTGGACTAGCGGGATCCAGTAATGAGCAGTTCTTC. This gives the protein CASSGLAGSSNEQFF.

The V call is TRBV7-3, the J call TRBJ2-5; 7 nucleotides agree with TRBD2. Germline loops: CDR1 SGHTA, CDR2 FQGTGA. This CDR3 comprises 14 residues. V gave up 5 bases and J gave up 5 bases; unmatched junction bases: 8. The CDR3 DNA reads TGTGCCAGCAGCCTGGGGTCCGGGAGGGAGACCCAGTACTTC. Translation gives CASSLGSGRETQYF.

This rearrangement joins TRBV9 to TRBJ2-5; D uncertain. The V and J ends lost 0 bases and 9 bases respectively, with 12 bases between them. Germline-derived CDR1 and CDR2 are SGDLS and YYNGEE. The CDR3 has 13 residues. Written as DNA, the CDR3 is TGTGCCAGCAGCGTAGGCCCCCAGCAGGCCCAGTACTTC. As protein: CASSVGPQQAQYF.

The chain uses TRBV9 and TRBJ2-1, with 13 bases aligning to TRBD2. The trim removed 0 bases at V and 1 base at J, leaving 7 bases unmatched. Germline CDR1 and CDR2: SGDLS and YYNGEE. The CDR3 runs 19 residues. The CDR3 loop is CASSVGGTSGVASYNEQFF. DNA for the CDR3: TGTGCCAGCAGCGTAGGAGGGACTAGCGGGGTCGCATCCTACAATGAGCAGTTCTTC.

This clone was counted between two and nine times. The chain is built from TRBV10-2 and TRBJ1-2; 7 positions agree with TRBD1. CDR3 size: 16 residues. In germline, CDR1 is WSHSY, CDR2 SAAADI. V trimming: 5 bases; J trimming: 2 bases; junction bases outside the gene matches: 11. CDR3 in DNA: TGCGCCAGCAGTTTCGGACAGGACTACTGGAACTATGGCTACACCTTC. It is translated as CASSFGQDYWNYGYTF.

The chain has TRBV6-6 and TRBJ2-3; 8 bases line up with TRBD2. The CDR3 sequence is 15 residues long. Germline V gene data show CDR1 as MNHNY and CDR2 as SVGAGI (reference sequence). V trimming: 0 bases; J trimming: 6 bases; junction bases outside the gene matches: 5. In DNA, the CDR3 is TGTGCCAGCAGTTACTCGTCGCGGGGGGTGGATACGCAGTATTTT. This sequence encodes CASSYSSRGVDTQYF.

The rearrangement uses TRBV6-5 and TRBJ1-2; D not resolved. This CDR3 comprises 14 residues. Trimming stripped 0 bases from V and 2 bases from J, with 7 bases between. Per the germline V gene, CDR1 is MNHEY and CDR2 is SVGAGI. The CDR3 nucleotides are TGTGCCAGCAGTTACTCGACACGGAACTATGGCTACACCTTC. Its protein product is CASSYSTRNYGYTF.

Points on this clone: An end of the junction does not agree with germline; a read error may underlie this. This CDR3 is CASSPGGASNQPQNF. The CDR3 nucleotides are TGTGCCAGCAGCCCCGGGGGGGCCAGCAATCAGCCCCAGAATTTT. This chain joins TRBV7-2 and TRBJ1-5, with D possibly being TRBD1 (6 bases). Germline CDR1 is SGHTA and CDR2 is FQGNSA. This CDR3 has 15 residues.

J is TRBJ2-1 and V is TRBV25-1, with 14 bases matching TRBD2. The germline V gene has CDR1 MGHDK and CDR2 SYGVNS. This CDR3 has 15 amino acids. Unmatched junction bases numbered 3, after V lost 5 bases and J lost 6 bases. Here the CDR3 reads CASSYGTSGSNEQFF. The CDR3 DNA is TGTGCCAGCAGTTACGGGACTAGCGGGAGCAATGAGCAGTTCTTC.

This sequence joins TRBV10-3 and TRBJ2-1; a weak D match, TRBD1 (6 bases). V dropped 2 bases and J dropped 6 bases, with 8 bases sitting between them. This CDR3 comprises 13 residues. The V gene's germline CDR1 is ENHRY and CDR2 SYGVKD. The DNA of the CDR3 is TGTGCCATCAGTGAGCGGACAGTCAATGAGCAGTTCTTC. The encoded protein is CAISERTVNEQFF.

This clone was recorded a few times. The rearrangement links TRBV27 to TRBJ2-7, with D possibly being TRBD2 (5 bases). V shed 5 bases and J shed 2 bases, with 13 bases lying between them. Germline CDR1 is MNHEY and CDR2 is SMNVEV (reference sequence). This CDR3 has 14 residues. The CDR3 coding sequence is TGTGCCAGCAGTCCCCGGACTGTAACCTACGAGCAGTACTTC. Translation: CASSPRTVTYEQYF.

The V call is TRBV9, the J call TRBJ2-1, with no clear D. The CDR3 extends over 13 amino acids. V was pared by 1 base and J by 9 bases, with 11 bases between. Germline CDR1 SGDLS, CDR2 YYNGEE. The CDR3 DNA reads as TGTGCCAGCAGCGTATTATCAAACAGTGAGCAGTTCTTC. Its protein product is CASSVLSNSEQFF.

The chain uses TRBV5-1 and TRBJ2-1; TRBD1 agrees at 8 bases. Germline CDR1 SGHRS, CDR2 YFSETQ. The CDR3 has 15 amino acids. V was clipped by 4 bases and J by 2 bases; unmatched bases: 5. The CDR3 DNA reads TGCGCCAGCAGCACCACAGGGGGGCCCTACAATGAGCAGTTCTTC. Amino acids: CASSTTGGPYNEQFF.

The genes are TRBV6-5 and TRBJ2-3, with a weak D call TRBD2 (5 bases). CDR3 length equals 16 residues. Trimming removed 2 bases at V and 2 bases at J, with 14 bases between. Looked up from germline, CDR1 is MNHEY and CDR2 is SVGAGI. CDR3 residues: CASSYGPGFLTDTQYF. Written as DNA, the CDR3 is TGTGCCAGCAGTTACGGCCCGGGATTCCTCACAGATACGCAGTATTTT.

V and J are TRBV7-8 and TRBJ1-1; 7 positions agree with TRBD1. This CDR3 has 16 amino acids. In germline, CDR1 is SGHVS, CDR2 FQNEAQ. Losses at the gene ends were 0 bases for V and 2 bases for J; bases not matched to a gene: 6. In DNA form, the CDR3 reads TGTGCCAGCAGCTTAGCTGCCCGGGACAGTAACACTGAAGCTTTCTTT. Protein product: CASSLAARDSNTEAFF. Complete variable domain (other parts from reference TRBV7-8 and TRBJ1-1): GAGVSQSPRYKVAKRGQDVALRCDPISGHVSLFWYQQALGQGPEFLTYFQNEAQLDKSGLPSDRFFAERPEGSVSTLKIQRTQQEDSAVYLCASSLAARDSNTEAFFGQGTRLTVV.